This TCR beta chain was retrieved from a study of blood T cell repertoires in COVID-19. On the study more broadly: Samples of COVID-19 (acute and convalescent) were obtained from the United States, Italy and Spain. PBMCs, B-cell-depleted T cells, or T cells were the source of the cDNA or gDNA that made up the material.

The data were produced by immunoSEQ multiplex PCR, yet TCRdb's version contains in-frame clones alone and is incomplete. The sample lists around 100,000 clones; roughly nine tenths were seen once. This receptor was identified in a man between 60 and 70 years old with acute or convalescent COVID-19. The sample was peripheral blood.

This CDR3 reads CASSAAGGPGEQYF. The CDR3 nucleotides read TGTGCCAGCAGCGCCGCGGGAGGGCCCGGCGAGCAGTACTTC. The V and J genes are TRBV13 and TRBJ2-7, with 9 bases identical to TRBD2. Trimming took 5 bases from V and 6 from J; bases not matched to a gene: 8. Germline-derived CDR1 and CDR2 are PRHDT and FYEKMQ (reference sequence). This CDR3 is built from 14 residues.